What follows describes a single T cell receptor beta chain. This sample is drawn from a study of control samples from healthy donors and cancer patients. The repertoire was sequenced with immunoSEQ multiplex PCR; TCRdb's copy has only in-frame clones and lacks some. The sample lists around 83,000 clones, under 95% seen once, with over 0.95% in the top ten. CDR3 length: 13 amino acids. Looked up from germline, CDR1 is SGHDT and CDR2 is YYEEEE. The V end was cut by 4 bases, the J end by 3 bases, with 8 bases between. The clonotype comes from a middle-aged woman with lung cancer. This sequence joins TRBV5-6 and TRBJ1-3; D is uncertain. Sequencing input: PBMCs. The DNA for the CDR3 is TGTGCCAGCAGCCCGTTCAGTGGAAACACCATATATTTT. Protein: CASSPFSGNTIYF.